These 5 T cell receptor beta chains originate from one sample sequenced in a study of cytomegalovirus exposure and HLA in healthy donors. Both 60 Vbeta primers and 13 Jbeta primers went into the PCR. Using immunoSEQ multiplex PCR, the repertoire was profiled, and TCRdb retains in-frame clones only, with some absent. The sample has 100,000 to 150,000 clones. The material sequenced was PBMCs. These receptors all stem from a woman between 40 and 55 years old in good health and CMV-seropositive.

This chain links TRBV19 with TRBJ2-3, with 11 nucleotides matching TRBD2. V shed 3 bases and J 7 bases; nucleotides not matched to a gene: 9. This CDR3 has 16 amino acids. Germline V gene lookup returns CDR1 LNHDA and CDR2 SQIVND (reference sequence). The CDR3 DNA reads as TGTGCCAGTAGTATCCCTACTAGCGGGAGTTCGAATACGCAGTATTTT. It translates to CASSIPTSGSSNTQYF. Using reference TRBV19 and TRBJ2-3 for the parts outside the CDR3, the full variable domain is DGGITQSPKYLFRKEGQNVTLSCEQNLNHDAMYWYRQDPGQGLRLIYYSQIVNDFQKGDIAEGYSVSREKKESFPLTVTSAQKNPTAFYLCASSIPTSGSSNTQYFGPGTRLTVL.

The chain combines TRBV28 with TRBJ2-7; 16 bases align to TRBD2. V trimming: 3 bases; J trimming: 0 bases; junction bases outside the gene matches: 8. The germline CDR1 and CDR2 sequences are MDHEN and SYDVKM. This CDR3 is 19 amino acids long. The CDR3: CASSLRGLAGGRSSYEQYF. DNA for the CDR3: TGTGCCAGCAGTTTGAGGGGACTAGCGGGAGGGCGAAGCTCCTACGAGCAGTACTTC.

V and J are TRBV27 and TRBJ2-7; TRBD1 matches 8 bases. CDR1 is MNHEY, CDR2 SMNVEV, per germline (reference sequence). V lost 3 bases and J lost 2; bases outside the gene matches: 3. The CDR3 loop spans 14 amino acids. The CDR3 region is CASSLTGEPYEQYF. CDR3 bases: TGTGCCAGCAGTTTGACAGGGGAACCCTACGAGCAGTACTTC.

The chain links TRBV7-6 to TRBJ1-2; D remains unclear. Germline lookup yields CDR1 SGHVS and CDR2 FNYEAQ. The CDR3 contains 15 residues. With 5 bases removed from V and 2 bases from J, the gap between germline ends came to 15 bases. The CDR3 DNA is TGTGCCAGCAGCCCGGGTGGCCCTTCGAACTATGGCTACACCTTC. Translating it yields CASSPGGPSNYGYTF.

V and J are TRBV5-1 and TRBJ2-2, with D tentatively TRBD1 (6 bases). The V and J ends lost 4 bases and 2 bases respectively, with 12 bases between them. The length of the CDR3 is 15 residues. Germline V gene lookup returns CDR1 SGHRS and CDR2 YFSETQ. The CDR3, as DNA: TGCGCCAGCAGCCCCAGGGGCATTAACACCGGGGAGCTGTTTTTT. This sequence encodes CASSPRGINTGELFF.